This T cell receptor (beta chain) emerged from a study of blood T cell repertoires in COVID-19. Study at large: Collection of acute and convalescent COVID-19 samples took place in the United States, Italy and Spain. Nucleic acid was either cDNA or gDNA, and it came from T cells, B-cell-depleted T cells, or PBMCs.

In the authors' workflow: Estimated nucleated cell counts came from reference gene primer amplification. Assay used: immunoSEQ multiplex PCR; TCRdb lists only in-frame clones, some missing. V and J calls plus clone size are reproduced from that table; the DNA served to infer D and trimming. This sample has around 270,000 clones, with 86% found just once. The germline V gene encodes CDR1 MNHEY and CDR2 SVGAGI. Trimming left V 7 bases short and J 11 bases short, with 18 bases between. This CDR3 contains 14 residues. The sequence derives from a man aged 35-49 years who had recovered from COVID-19. The chain links TRBV6-5 to TRBJ1-6; no firm D call. The sequencing sample was made of peripheral blood. CDR3 loop: CASTSEDSRTPLHF. Written as DNA, the CDR3 is TGTGCCAGCACCTCCGAGGATTCGAGGACACCCCTCCACTTT.